This TCR beta chain was retrieved from a study of OX40 agonist ivuxolimab in advanced cancers. The overall study: Having had anti-PD-1, anti-PD-L1 or anti-CTLA-4 therapy before was allowed, and around 44% had some.

This CDR3 spans 14 amino acids. V was trimmed by 5 bases and J by 0 bases, leaving 8 bases between them. Germline assignment: CDR1 SGHAT and CDR2 FQNNGV. The table came from immunoSEQ multiplex PCR; TCRdb's copy has only in-frame clones and leaves some out. Here the sample spans more than 35,000 clones, over 60% being singletons. The material sequenced was CD4+ or CD8+ T cells sorted from blood, taken in a trial of the OX40 agonist ivuxolimab. This clonotype originated in an adult with an advanced solid tumor such as melanoma, head and neck, liver or kidney cancer. The genes are TRBV11-2 and TRBJ1-5; D is unresolved. CDR3 nucleotide sequence: TGTGCCAGCAGCCTCTCGTATAGCAATCAGCCCCAGCATTTT. Protein product: CASSLSYSNQPQHF. The variable domain in full, completed from reference TRBV11-2 and TRBJ1-5, reads EAGVAQSPRYKIIEKRQSVAFWCNPISGHATLYWYQQILGQGPKLLIQFQNNGVVDDSQLPKDRFSAERLKGVDSTLKIQPAKLEDSAVYLCASSLSYSNQPQHFGDGTRLSIL.